The rows below give T cell receptor beta chains drawn from one sample of a study of blood T cells in healthy people across ages. Via MiXCR, TCRdb re-called the 5' RACE reads, giving one row per CDR3 protein. Altogether approximately 810,000 distinct CDR3 sequences are present, roughly 26% being singletons, with the ten largest covering 17%. Sample: blood. These receptors all come from a woman older than 75 in good health. Each CDR3 is given with its conserved first and last residue. Each record gives: J gene, clone size, V gene, D gene, CDR3 protein, CDR3 DNA. A D gene is named only where the DNA matches it firmly. Part of the rows lack a size; the others show once, few, many or a class for expanded clones.

J gene: TRBJ1-4
clone size: few
V gene: TRBV18
D gene: .
CDR3 protein: CASSPLPEEKLFF
CDR3 DNA: TGTGCCAGCTCACCACTTCCCGAAGAAAAACTGTTTTTT

J gene: TRBJ2-5
clone size: .
V gene: TRBV20-1
D gene: TRBD2
CDR3 protein: CSARDLAGAGWETQYF
CDR3 DNA: TGCAGTGCTAGAGACCTAGCGGGAGCGGGTTGGGAGACCCAGTACTTC

J gene: TRBJ2-5
clone size: many
V gene: TRBV7-2
D gene: .
CDR3 protein: CASSLVPSGPYQETQYF
CDR3 DNA: TGTGCCAGCAGCTTAGTCCCATCGGGCCCGTACCAAGAGACCCAGTACTTC

J gene: TRBJ1-4
clone size: .
V gene: TRBV20-1
D gene: .
CDR3 protein: CSARDHSFEKLFF
CDR3 DNA: TGCAGTGCTAGAGATCACAGCTTTGAAAAACTGTTTTTT

J gene: TRBJ2-3
clone size: .
V gene: TRBV7-2
D gene: TRBD2
CDR3 protein: CASDPSGPYLGTQYF
CDR3 DNA: TGTGCCAGCGACCCTAGCGGACCCTATTTGGGTACGCAGTATTTT

J gene: TRBJ1-1
clone size: .
V gene: TRBV19
D gene: .
CDR3 protein: CASSNPSRGDAAFF
CDR3 DNA: TGTGCCAGTAGTAACCCCAGCAGGGGTGATGCCGCTTTCTTT

J gene: TRBJ2-5
clone size: many
V gene: TRBV9
D gene: TRBD1
CDR3 protein: CASSVDRGQETQYF
CDR3 DNA: TGTGCCAGCAGCGTGGACAGGGGGCAAGAGACCCAGTACTTC

J gene: TRBJ1-2
clone size: many
V gene: TRBV5-1
D gene: .
CDR3 protein: CASSLVTNDGYTF
CDR3 DNA: TGCGCCAGCAGCTTGGTGACAAATGATGGCTACACCTTC

J gene: TRBJ2-5
clone size: .
V gene: TRBV12-3/TRBV12-4
D gene: .
CDR3 protein: CASSLNGHQETQYF
CDR3 DNA: TGTGCCAGCAGTTTAAACGGCCACCAAGAGACCCAGTACTTC

J gene: TRBJ2-5
clone size: many
V gene: TRBV7-9
D gene: .
CDR3 protein: CASSWAIGQETQYF
CDR3 DNA: TGTGCCAGCAGCTGGGCTATTGGTCAAGAGACCCAGTACTTC

J gene: TRBJ1-2
clone size: many
V gene: TRBV6-5
D gene: .
CDR3 protein: CASSYSEGTNYGYTF
CDR3 DNA: TGTGCCAGCAGTTACTCGGAGGGGACTAACTATGGCTACACCTTC

J gene: TRBJ1-5
clone size: .
V gene: TRBV7-2
D gene: TRBD1
CDR3 protein: CASSLEGARGSNQPQHF
CDR3 DNA: TGTGCCAGCAGCTTAGAGGGGGCCAGGGGGAGCAATCAGCCCCAGCATTTT

J gene: TRBJ2-1
clone size: many
V gene: TRBV5-5
D gene: .
CDR3 protein: CASSTLDWEQFF
CDR3 DNA: TGTGCCAGCAGCACCCTTGATTGGGAGCAGTTCTTC

J gene: TRBJ1-2
clone size: many
V gene: TRBV18
D gene: .
CDR3 protein: CASSPRTGDYGYTF
CDR3 DNA: TGTGCCAGCAGCCCACGGACCGGAGACTATGGCTACACCTTC